The clone carrying this T cell receptor (beta chain) was counted a single time. Its target is unknown. The record originates from a study of cytomegalovirus exposure and HLA in healthy donors. Trimming pared 4 bases from V and 0 bases from J, leaving 13 bases between. The CDR3 is 15 residues long. CDR1 is SGDLS and CDR2 is YYNGEE in the germline V gene. 13 Jbeta primers and 60 Vbeta primers were used for the PCR. The authors' processing: There were about 80 million unique TCR beta chains by a later count, and about 12 million of them were shared. Assay used: immunoSEQ multiplex PCR; TCRdb lists only in-frame clones, some missing. Clone size and the V and J calls come from that table; the DNA yielded D and trimming. Among some 170,000 clones, roughly 72% were seen once, and the ten largest hold around 1%. Study findings and constraints: Being productive about 87% or about 30% of the time was typical of most TCR beta V segments in an earlier analysis. What TCR beta sequences reportedly achieved was accurate prediction of HLA-A and HLA-B alleles in most subjects. Reports indicated that the classifier achieved high specificity and sensitivity in diagnosing cytomegalovirus status.

The chain joins TRBV9 to TRBJ1-1; a weak D match, TRBD1 (6 bases). Specimen: PBMCs. The receptor comes from a woman between 40 and 55 years old in good health and CMV-seronegative. CDR3 region: CASSPRQDMNTEAFF. The CDR3 DNA follows: TGTGCCAGCAGCCCAAGACAGGATATGAACACTGAAGCTTTCTTT.